A single sample gave rise to the 6 T cell receptor beta chains below, sequenced in a study of T cells in Graves' hyperthyroidism and ophthalmopathy. Regions amplified from RNA transcripts were the TCR beta CDR3 regions. The HTBI primer set was used in a first-round RT-PCR of the TCR CDR3. MiXCR was run by TCRdb on the multiplex PCR reads, yielding one entry per CDR3 protein. The data hold roughly 400,000 distinct CDR3 sequences, with approximately 15% observed a single time. Source material: blood. The receptors shown here come from a woman younger than 35 with Graves' hyperthyroidism that later progressed to Graves' ophthalmopathy.

The rearrangement uses TRBV5-1 and TRBJ2-7, with D tentatively TRBD2 (6 bases). The V gene lost 2 bases and the J gene lost 5 bases, with 17 bases spanning the gap. Germline V gene sequence: CDR1 SGHRS, CDR2 YFSETQ. The CDR3 has 15 amino acids. CDR3 nucleotides: TGCGCCAGCAGCTTTCACGGGAGTGGGATCGACGAGCAGTACTTC. Its translation: CASSFHGSGIDEQYF.

This clonotype occurred a few times. The V call is TRBV5-1, the J call TRBJ2-7; TRBD1 matches 7 bases. The CDR3 extends over 15 amino acids. The ends lost 0 bases at V and 2 bases at J; junction bases unmatched: 5. Germline values: CDR1 SGHRS, CDR2 YFSETQ. The CDR3 protein is CASSLAGTAAYEQYF. The CDR3 DNA reads as TGCGCCAGCAGCTTGGCCGGGACAGCTGCCTACGAGCAGTACTTC.

The J gene is TRBJ2-5, the V gene TRBV29-1; TRBD2 is a possible D gene (7 bases). Trimming stripped 0 bases from V and 1 base from J, with 12 bases between. The CDR3 length is 15 residues. Germline V lookup: CDR1 SQVTM, CDR2 ANQGSEA. The CDR3 DNA follows: TGCAGCGTTGAAGATGGGGGGGGCCCCCAAGAGACCCAGTACTTC. Protein: CSVEDGGGPQETQYF.

The chain uses TRBV3-1 and TRBJ2-4; D not certain. Germline loops: CDR1 LGHDT, CDR2 YNNKEL (reference sequence). CDR3 length: 14 amino acids. V lost 1 base to trimming and J lost 3 bases, with 7 bases between them. For the CDR3, the DNA is TGTGCCAGCAGCCAAGTGGGTGTCAAAAACATTCAGTACTTC. Amino acids: CASSQVGVKNIQYF.

The V and J genes are TRBV6-2 or TRBV6-3 and TRBJ1-1; no reliable D call. V lost 6 bases, J lost 1 base, and 9 bases lay in between. This CDR3 has 13 amino acids. Per the germline V gene, CDR1 is MNHEY and CDR2 is SVGEGT. Here the CDR3 DNA reads TGTGCCAGCAGCCCTTTTCAGAACACTGAAGCTTTCTTT. It encodes CASSPFQNTEAFF.

Many counts were recorded for this clonotype. J is TRBJ2-5 and V is TRBV20-1; D remains ambiguous. V was trimmed by 5 bases and J by 11 bases, leaving 15 bases between them. The CDR3 spans 11 residues. CDR1 is DFQATT and CDR2 is SNEGSKA in the germline V gene (reference sequence). CDR3 nucleotides: TGCAGTGCTCTATTAGGCCCGTTTCAGTACTTC. This sequence encodes CSALLGPFQYF.